This T cell receptor beta chain emerged from a study of blood T cell repertoires in COVID-19. Study information: Samples representing acute and convalescent COVID-19 were sourced from the United States, Italy and Spain. Sources were T cells, B-cell-depleted T cells, or PBMCs; the material itself was cDNA or gDNA.

Methods used by the authors: The assay estimated nucleated cells by amplifying reference gene primers. Produced via immunoSEQ multiplex PCR; TCRdb's table is partial and in-frame only. V, J and clone size are taken as reported in that table, and D and trimming were inferred from the DNA itself. The sample yields about 280,000 clones, roughly nine tenths seen once. CDR1 MNHNS and CDR2 SASEGT come from the germline V gene. The CDR3 runs 14 residues. The V gene end was trimmed by 2 bases and the J gene end by 4 bases; junction bases not matched to a gene: 3. The sequenced material came from peripheral blood. The origin of this receptor is a man in his fifties with acute or convalescent COVID-19. The chain combines TRBV6-1 with TRBJ2-3, with 7 bases identical to TRBD2. The CDR3 sequence is CASSEPGLSDTQYF. CDR3 bases: TGTGCCAGCAGTGAACCGGGACTATCAGATACGCAGTATTTT.